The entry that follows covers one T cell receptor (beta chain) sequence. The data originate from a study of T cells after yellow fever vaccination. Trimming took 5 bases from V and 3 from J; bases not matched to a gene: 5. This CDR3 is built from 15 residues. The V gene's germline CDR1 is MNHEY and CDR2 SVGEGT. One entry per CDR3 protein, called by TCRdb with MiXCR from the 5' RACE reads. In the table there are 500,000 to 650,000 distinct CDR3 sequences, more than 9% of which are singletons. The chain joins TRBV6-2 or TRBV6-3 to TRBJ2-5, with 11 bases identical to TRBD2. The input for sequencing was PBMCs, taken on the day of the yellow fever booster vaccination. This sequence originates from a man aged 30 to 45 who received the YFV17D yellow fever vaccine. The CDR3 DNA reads TGTGCCAGCAGTCAAACTAGCGGGGGAAAAGAGACCCAGTACTTC. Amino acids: CASSQTSGGKETQYF.